These 10 T cell receptor beta chains were sequenced from one sample in a study of cytomegalovirus exposure and HLA in healthy donors. Using immunoSEQ multiplex PCR, the repertoire was profiled, and TCRdb retains in-frame clones only, with some absent. Here the sample spans 65,000 to 75,000 clones, 96% being singletons. Sequenced material: PBMCs. The origin of the receptors is a woman aged 18-35 years in good health and CMV-seropositive.

The rearrangement links TRBV7-9 to TRBJ2-1; 9 nucleotides align to TRBD2. Trimming cost V 1 base and J 0 bases; bases outside gene matches: 7. The germline V gene has CDR1 SEHNR and CDR2 FQNEAQ (reference sequence). This CDR3 comprises 18 residues. The CDR3 DNA sequence: TGTGCCAGCAGCTTAGTCGGGGCTAGCGGGACCTCCTACAATGAGCAGTTCTTC. Encoded protein: CASSLVGASGTSYNEQFF.

This clone occurred a few times. The chain couples TRBV30 to TRBJ2-2; 10 nucleotides line up with TRBD2. The ends lost 5 bases at V and 6 bases at J; junction bases unmatched: 9. CDR3 length: 15 residues. Germline V gene lookup returns CDR1 GTSNPN and CDR2 SVGIG (reference sequence). The CDR3 protein is CAWGPGLASPGELFF. The CDR3 nucleotides read TGTGCCTGGGGGCCGGGACTAGCGTCTCCCGGGGAGCTGTTTTTT.

The chain employs TRBV7-2 and TRBJ2-7, with D tentatively TRBD2 (6 bases). The V gene's germline CDR1 is SGHTA and CDR2 FQGNSA. V lost 2 bases, J lost 0 bases, and 23 bases lay in between. The CDR3 loop spans 19 amino acids. CDR3 nucleotide sequence: TGTGCCAGCAGCTTATATCCCGGGACTTTATCTTACAGCTCCTACGAGCAGTACTTC. Protein product: CASSLYPGTLSYSSYEQYF.

The rearrangement uses TRBV9 and TRBJ2-1, with unresolved D. Between the trimmed V and J ends, which lost 1 base and 5 bases, there was a span of 7 bases. The CDR3 consists of 13 residues. Germline V gives CDR1 SGDLS, CDR2 YYNGEE. This CDR3 reads CASSVTPNNEQFF. CDR3 nucleotides: TGTGCCAGCAGCGTAACCCCTAACAATGAGCAGTTCTTC.

J is TRBJ2-7 and V is TRBV4-2; TRBD1 aligns across 8 bases. Germline CDR1 is LGHNA and CDR2 is YNFKEQ. V lost 5 bases and J lost 6; bases outside the gene matches: 6. The CDR3 consists of 13 residues. The CDR3: CASSETGELEQYF. The CDR3 DNA follows: TGTGCCAGCAGCGAGACAGGGGAACTCGAGCAGTACTTC.

The CDR3 coding sequence is TGTGCCAGCAGCTTAACAGGACTAGCGGGCCGAAGCACAGATACGCAGTATTTT. This translates into CASSLTGLAGRSTDTQYF. This chain joins TRBV7-6 and TRBJ2-3, with 11 bases that match TRBD2. CDR1 is SGHVS, CDR2 FNYEAQ, per germline. CDR3 size: 18 residues. Trimming cost V 2 bases and J 0 bases; bases outside gene matches: 7. The variable domain in full, with the rest retrieved from reference TRBV7-6 and TRBJ2-3, is GAGVSQSPRYKVTKRGQDVALRCDPISGHVSLYWYRQALGQGPEFLTYFNYEAQQDKSGLPNDRFSAERPEGSISTLTIQRTEQRDSAMYRCASSLTGLAGRSTDTQYFGPGTRLTVL.

The V gene is TRBV9, the J gene TRBJ2-2, with D possibly TRBD1 on 5 matching bases. Trimming shortened V by 2 bases and J by 3 bases, and 11 bases separated the two germline ends. Germline-derived CDR1 and CDR2 are SGDLS and YYNGEE. The CDR3 contains 15 residues. CDR3 sequence reads: CASSVPGIDTGELFF. The CDR3 nucleotides are TGTGCCAGCAGCGTCCCAGGGATAGACACCGGGGAGCTGTTTTTT. Looking up the rest from reference TRBV9 and TRBJ2-2 gives the full variable domain: DSGVTQTPKHLITATGQRVTLRCSPRSGDLSVYWYQQSLDQGLQFLIQYYNGEERAKGNILERFSAQQFPDLHSELNLSSLELGDSALYFCASSVPGIDTGELFFGEGSRLTVL.

DNA of the CDR3: TGTGCCAGCAGCTGGACACAGGGTGGGGGCCTCCACTACGAGCAGTACTTC. Translation gives CASSWTQGGGLHYEQYF. The chain links TRBV7-8 to TRBJ2-7, with a weak D call TRBD1 (6 bases). V was cut by 4 bases and J by 3 bases, with 22 bases left in between. The germline CDR1 and CDR2 sequences are SGHVS and FQNEAQ. The CDR3 runs 17 residues.

This chain links TRBV7-2 with TRBJ2-3; TRBD2 matches 16 bases. Per the germline V gene, CDR1 is SGHTA and CDR2 is FQGNSA. V shed 3 bases and J 6 bases; nucleotides not matched to a gene: 6. This CDR3 spans 17 amino acids. Here the CDR3 DNA reads TGTGCCAGCAGCTTCGGGACTAGCGGGAGGGCCGTGGATACGCAGTATTTT. Translated, it gives CASSFGTSGRAVDTQYF.

This chain uses TRBV2 with TRBJ2-5; the match to TRBD1 covers 7 bases. The CDR3 runs to 16 residues. Losses at the gene ends were 6 bases for V and 2 bases for J; bases not matched to a gene: 12. Germline values: CDR1 SNHLY, CDR2 FYNNEI. CDR3 amino acids: CASRQGSSSLQETQYF. CDR3 nucleotides: TGTGCCAGCAGACAGGGGTCCTCCTCCCTACAAGAGACCCAGTACTTC. Using reference TRBV2 and TRBJ2-5 for the parts outside the CDR3, the full variable domain is EPEVTQTPSHQVTQMGQEVILRCVPISNHLYFYWYRQILGQKVEFLVSFYNNEISEKSEIFDDQFSVERPDGSNFTLKIRSTKLEDSAMYFCASRQGSSSLQETQYFGPGTRLLVL.